The text below deals with one T cell receptor (beta chain). Original processing methods: Quantification of nucleated cells was approximated via reference gene primer amplification. Only in-frame clones appear in the TCRdb table, and some are missing; sequencing was by immunoSEQ multiplex PCR. The V and J calls and clone size are taken from that table; D and trimming were inferred from the DNA. The profile shows 70,000 to 95,000 clones, more than 75% of them singletons. This CDR3 comprises 15 residues. The germline gives CDR1 SNHLY, CDR2 FYNNEI. V shed 5 bases, J shed 0 bases, and the junction held 1 base outside the gene matches. The source of the sample is a study of blood T cell repertoires in COVID-19. Turning to the study itself: Some COVID-19 samples were acute and others convalescent; all came from the United States, Italy and Spain. PBMCs, B-cell-depleted T cells, or T cells were the source of the cDNA or gDNA that made up the material.

The specimen was peripheral blood. V is TRBV2 and J is TRBJ2-2; 9 bases agree with TRBD1. This sequence originates from a human donor in a cohort sampled during active COVID-19. CDR3 DNA: TGTGCCAGCAGTAGGGACAGGGCGAACACCGGGGAGCTGTTTTTT. The encoded protein is CASSRDRANTGELFF.